The present T cell receptor (beta chain) was sequenced within a study of blood T cell repertoires in COVID-19. In the study overall: The analysed material was cDNA or gDNA that came from T cells, B-cell-depleted T cells, or PBMCs.

Libraries were prepared by immunoSEQ multiplex PCR; TCRdb keeps only in-frame clonotypes and omits some of them. The table includes around 30,000 clones, 90% detected once. Germline loops: CDR1 SGHAT, CDR2 FQNNGV. The CDR3 contains 12 residues. V shed 5 bases, J shed 6 bases, and the junction held 1 base outside the gene matches. The receptor was derived from a man between 60 and 70 years old with active COVID-19. The sequenced material came from peripheral blood. The chain is built from TRBV11-2 and TRBJ2-1; TRBD1 matches at 7 bases. The CDR3 sequence is CASSHRGNEQFF. The CDR3 DNA follows: TGTGCCAGCAGCCACAGGGGCAATGAGCAGTTCTTC. Full variable domain (outside the CDR3, taken from reference TRBV11-2 and TRBJ2-1): EAGVAQSPRYKIIEKRQSVAFWCNPISGHATLYWYQQILGQGPKLLIQFQNNGVVDDSQLPKDRFSAERLKGVDSTLKIQPAKLEDSAVYLCASSHRGNEQFFGPGTRLTVL.